A single sample gave rise to the 2 T cell receptor beta chains below, sequenced in a study of blood T cells in healthy people across ages. A second PCR, run for roughly 7 to 12 cycles, used a sample-barcoded 5' primer plus a J-beta primer mix. TCRdb recomputed calls from the 5' RACE reads with MiXCR, one row per CDR3 protein. Of hundreds of thousands of distinct CDR3 sequences in the sample, 20% to 25% are singletons; the top ten hold roughly 3.4%. The material sequenced was blood. Source of these receptors: an older man in good health.

V and J are TRBV6-5 and TRBJ2-5; 9 nucleotides match TRBD1. The CDR3 is 14 amino acids. Germline loops: CDR1 MNHEY, CDR2 SVGAGI. V was clipped by 2 bases and J by 5 bases; unmatched bases: 3. This chain's CDR3 is CASSYTGGEETQYF. CDR3 coding DNA: TGTGCCAGCAGTTACACAGGGGGCGAGGAGACCCAGTACTTC.

The gene calls are TRBV29-1 and TRBJ1-2; the D gene is possibly TRBD1 (5 bases). CDR1 is SQVTM and CDR2 is ANQGSEA in the germline V gene. Between the trimmed V and J ends, which lost 4 bases and 4 bases, there was a span of 19 bases. The CDR3 runs 15 residues. The CDR3 spells CSVGEPKGQSYGYTF. In nucleotides, the CDR3 is TGCAGCGTTGGGGAGCCGAAGGGGCAGAGCTATGGCTACACCTTC.